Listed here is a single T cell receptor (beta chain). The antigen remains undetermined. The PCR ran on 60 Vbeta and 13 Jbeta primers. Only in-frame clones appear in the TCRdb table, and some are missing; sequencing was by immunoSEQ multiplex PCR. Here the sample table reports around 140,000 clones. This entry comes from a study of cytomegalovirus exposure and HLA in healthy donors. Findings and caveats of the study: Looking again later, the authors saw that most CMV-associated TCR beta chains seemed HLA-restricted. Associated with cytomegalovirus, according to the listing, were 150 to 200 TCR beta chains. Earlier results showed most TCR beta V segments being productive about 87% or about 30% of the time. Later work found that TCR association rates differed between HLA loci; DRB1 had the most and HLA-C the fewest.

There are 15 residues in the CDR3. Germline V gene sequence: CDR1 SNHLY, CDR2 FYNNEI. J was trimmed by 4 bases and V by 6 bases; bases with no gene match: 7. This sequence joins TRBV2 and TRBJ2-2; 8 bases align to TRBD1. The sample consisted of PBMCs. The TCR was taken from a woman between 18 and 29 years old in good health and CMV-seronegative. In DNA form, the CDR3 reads TGTGCCAGCAGGGACTCAGGGACAGGCACCGGGGAGCTGTTTTTT. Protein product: CASRDSGTGTGELFF. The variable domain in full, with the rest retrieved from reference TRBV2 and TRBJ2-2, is EPEVTQTPSHQVTQMGQEVILRCVPISNHLYFYWYRQILGQKVEFLVSFYNNEISEKSEIFDDQFSVERPDGSNFTLKIRSTKLEDSAMYFCASRDSGTGTGELFFGEGSRLTVL.